The clone carrying this T cell receptor (beta chain) was seen a handful of times. The length of the CDR3 is 15 residues. The ends were cut back, 0 bases at V and 5 bases at J, with 13 bases in the middle. Per the germline V gene, CDR1 is ENHRY and CDR2 is SYGVKD. The repertoire was sequenced with immunoSEQ multiplex PCR; TCRdb's copy has only in-frame clones and lacks some. This table holds about 340,000 clones, 73% found once. The data were obtained in a study of shared clonotypes between healthy human individuals. The sequencing sample was made of memory CD4+ T cells sorted from blood. Subset denoted: CD45RA-negative fraction. The chain recombines TRBV10-3 with TRBJ2-5, with D uncertain. This receptor was taken from a man aged 25-40 years in good health. The CDR3 spells CAISESFSRVETQYF. CDR3 nucleotides: TGTGCCATCAGTGAGTCATTCTCACGGGTGGAGACCCAGTACTTC.